This TCR beta chain was sequenced in a study of blood T cell repertoires in COVID-19. Study in general: Both acute and convalescent COVID-19 samples were obtained from the United States, Italy and Spain. Sources were T cells, B-cell-depleted T cells, or PBMCs; the material itself was cDNA or gDNA.

The CDR3 covers 13 residues. The V end lost 4 bases, the J end lost 7 bases, and 13 bases lay between the germline ends. In germline, CDR1 is SQVTM, CDR2 ANQGSEA. Under the authors' procedure: Reference gene primer amplification in the assay estimated nucleated cell counts. Measured with immunoSEQ multiplex PCR; TCRdb has only the in-frame clones, and not every one. From that table come the V and J calls and clone size; the DNA was used to work out D and trimming. Among roughly 120,000 clones, 81% were seen once, and the ten largest hold about 1.6%. The sequencing input was peripheral blood. The sequence was obtained from a man aged 50-59 years with acute or convalescent COVID-19. The chain couples TRBV29-1 to TRBJ2-2, with D perhaps TRBD2 (6 bases). The CDR3: CSVGIGGFGELFF. The CDR3 DNA is TGCAGCGTTGGAATCGGGGGATTCGGGGAGCTGTTTTTT.